This T cell receptor (beta chain) was recovered during a study of blood T cells in healthy people across ages. Study context: When template switching was applied, about one barcoded beta molecule was captured per two T cells. Study findings and constraints: In older individuals, TCR beta diversity per million T cells was lower, falling roughly linearly with age.

Primed by a sample-barcoded 5' primer and a J-beta primer mix, a second PCR proceeded for about 7 to 11 cycles. Template switching added a 12-random-nucleotide identifier to every cDNA molecule. MiXCR, applied by TCRdb to the 5' RACE reads, yields one record per CDR3 protein. The table includes 550,000 to 600,000 distinct CDR3 sequences, 25% to 30% detected once. This clonotype turned up a few times. Its antigen is currently unknown. The TCR originated in a woman in her seventies in good health. Material for sequencing was blood.

The CDR3 nucleotides read TGCAGTGCTGGGACTAGCGGGGGCCTCCAAGAGACCCAGTACTTC. It translates to CSAGTSGGLQETQYF. V usage is TRBV20-1 and J usage is TRBJ2-5; 14 nucleotides align to TRBD2. Germline-derived CDR1 and CDR2 are DFQATT and SNEGSKA (reference sequence). The ends lost 5 bases at V and 1 base at J; junction bases unmatched: 3. CDR3 size: 15 residues.